These 9 T cell receptor beta chains were all obtained from the same sample, sequenced in a study of blood T cell repertoires in COVID-19. Repertoires were generated with immunoSEQ multiplex PCR, while TCRdb's copy carries only in-frame clones and drops some. The sample holds 68,000 or so clones, 90% seen once. The source material was peripheral blood. These receptors came from a man over 45 with COVID-19, enrolled during active disease.

Here the CDR3 DNA reads TGCAGCGTTAAAGCGGGAGGAACCTACGAGCAGTACTTC. Its translation is CSVKAGGTYEQYF. The V and J genes are TRBV29-1 and TRBJ2-7, with 9 bases aligning to TRBD2. V lost 5 bases to trimming and J lost 2 bases; unmatched junction nucleotides: 4. The CDR3 is 13 amino acids. The germline gives CDR1 SQVTM, CDR2 ANQGSEA.

This chain links TRBV5-6 with TRBJ2-2, with a tentative D call TRBD2 (7 bases). The CDR3 totals 17 residues. V was cut by 6 bases and J by 1 base, with 19 bases left in between. The germline gives CDR1 SGHDT, CDR2 YYEEEE. CDR3 amino acids: CASTLGGAGRNTGELFF. In nucleotides, the CDR3 is TGTGCCAGCACCCTGGGGGGGGCGGGCCGGAACACCGGGGAGCTGTTTTTT. The entire variable domain, with the rest obtained from reference TRBV5-6 and TRBJ2-2, is as follows: DAGVTQSPTHLIKTRGQQVTLRCSPKSGHDTVSWYQQALGQGPQFIFQYYEEEERQRGNFPDRFSGHQFPNYSSELNVNALLLGDSALYLCASTLGGAGRNTGELFFGEGSRLTVL.

The rearrangement uses TRBV5-1 and TRBJ1-2; D possibly corresponds to TRBD1 (5 bases). This CDR3 spans 12 amino acids. Germline CDR1 and CDR2: SGHRS and YFSETQ. Between the trimmed V and J ends, which lost 4 bases and 6 bases, there was a span of 10 bases. As DNA, the CDR3 is TGCGCCAGCAGCACGACAGTGAATGGCTACACCTTC. It translates to CASSTTVNGYTF.

The chain employs TRBV30 and TRBJ2-7, with a tentative D call TRBD1 (5 bases). Deletions cut 3 bases from V and 2 bases from J, with 17 bases between. There are 15 residues in the CDR3. Germline V gene sequence: CDR1 GTSNPN, CDR2 SVGIG (reference sequence). The DNA of the CDR3 is TGTGCCTGGAGCCTAGGGCCAGGGTCTACCTACGAGCAGTACTTC. Translation: CAWSLGPGSTYEQYF.

V gene TRBV19 combines with J gene TRBJ2-3; the D gene is possibly TRBD2 (6 bases). Germline V gene lookup returns CDR1 LNHDA and CDR2 SQIVND (reference sequence). Trimming shortened V by 4 bases and J by 5 bases, and 10 bases separated the two germline ends. This CDR3 has 13 residues. The CDR3 loop is CASSTGRGDTQYF. The DNA of the CDR3 is TGTGCCAGTAGTACCGGGCGGGGAGATACGCAGTATTTT.

The genes are TRBV19 and TRBJ1-6; 9 positions agree with TRBD1. The CDR3 loop spans 15 amino acids. J was trimmed by 7 bases and V by 10 bases; bases with no gene match: 11. Germline values: CDR1 LNHDA, CDR2 SQIVND (reference sequence). CDR3 coding DNA: TGTGCCACCTCACCCGGGACAGGGACGAATTCACCCCTCCACTTT. It encodes CATSPGTGTNSPLHF.

The chain joins TRBV2 to TRBJ2-7, with TRBD2 identical over 7 bases. Germline-derived CDR1 and CDR2 are SNHLY and FYNNEI. The V segment lost 8 bases and the J segment 2 bases; nucleotides outside the gene matches: 12. The CDR3 runs 15 residues. CDR3 DNA sequence: TGTGCCAGCCTCGGCGGGAGAACAGCTACCTACGAGCAGTACTTC. Translating it yields CASLGGRTATYEQYF.

The J gene is TRBJ1-5, the V gene TRBV7-9; the match to TRBD1 covers 7 bases. J lost 6 bases, V lost 1 base, and 12 bases had no gene match. The CDR3 is made up of 17 amino acids. Germline values: CDR1 SEHNR, CDR2 FQNEAQ (reference sequence). The CDR3 region is CASSLELYRGSGQPQHF. CDR3 in DNA: TGTGCCAGCAGCTTAGAGCTTTACAGGGGATCGGGTCAGCCCCAGCATTTT.

This chain's CDR3 is CASSTGPNRGSADTQYF. The CDR3 nucleotides read TGTGCCAGTAGTACTGGGCCCAACAGGGGGTCAGCAGATACGCAGTATTTT. The V call is TRBV19, the J call TRBJ2-3; 8 nucleotides agree with TRBD1. Germline V lookup: CDR1 LNHDA, CDR2 SQIVND (reference sequence). The V segment lost 4 bases and the J segment 4 bases; nucleotides outside the gene matches: 13. The CDR3 spans 17 residues.